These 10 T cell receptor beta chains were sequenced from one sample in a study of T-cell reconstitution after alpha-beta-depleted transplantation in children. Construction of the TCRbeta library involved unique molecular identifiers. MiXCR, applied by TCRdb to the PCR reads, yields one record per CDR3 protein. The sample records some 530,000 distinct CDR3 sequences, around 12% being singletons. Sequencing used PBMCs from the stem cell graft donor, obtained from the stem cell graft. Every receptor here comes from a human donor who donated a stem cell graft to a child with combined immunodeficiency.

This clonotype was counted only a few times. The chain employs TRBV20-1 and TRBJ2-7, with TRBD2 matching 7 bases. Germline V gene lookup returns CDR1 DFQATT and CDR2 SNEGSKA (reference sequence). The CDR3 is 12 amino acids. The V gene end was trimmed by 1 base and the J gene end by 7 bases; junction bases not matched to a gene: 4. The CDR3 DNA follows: TGCAGTGCTAGAGTGGGGGGGTGGGAGCAGTACTTC. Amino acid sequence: CSARVGGWEQYF.

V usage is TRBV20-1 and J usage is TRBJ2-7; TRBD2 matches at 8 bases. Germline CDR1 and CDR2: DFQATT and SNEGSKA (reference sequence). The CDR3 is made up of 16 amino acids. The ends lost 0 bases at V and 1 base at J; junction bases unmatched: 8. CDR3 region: CSARDPAGGASYEQYF. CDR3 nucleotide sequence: TGCAGTGCTAGAGATCCGGCCGGGGGGGCTTCCTACGAGCAGTACTTC.

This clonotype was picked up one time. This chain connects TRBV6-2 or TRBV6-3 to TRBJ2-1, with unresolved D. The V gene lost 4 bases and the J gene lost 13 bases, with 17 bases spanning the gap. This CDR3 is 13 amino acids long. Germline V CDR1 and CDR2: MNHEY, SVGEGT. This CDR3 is CASSSLGETSQFF. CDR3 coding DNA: TGTGCCAGCAGTTCCCTTGGGGAAACATCTCAGTTCTTC.

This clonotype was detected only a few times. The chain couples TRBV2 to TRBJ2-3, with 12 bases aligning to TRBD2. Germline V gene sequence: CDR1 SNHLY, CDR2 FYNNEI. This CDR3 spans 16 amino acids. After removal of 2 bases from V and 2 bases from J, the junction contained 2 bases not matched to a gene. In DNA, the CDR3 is TGTGCCAGCAGTGAACTAGCGGGAGGGTACACAGATACGCAGTATTTT. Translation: CASSELAGGYTDTQYF.

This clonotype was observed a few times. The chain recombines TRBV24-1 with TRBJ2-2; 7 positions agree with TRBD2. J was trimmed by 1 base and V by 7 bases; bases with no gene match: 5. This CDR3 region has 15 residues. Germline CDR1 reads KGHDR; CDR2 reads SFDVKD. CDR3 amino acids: CATRAQRENTGELFF. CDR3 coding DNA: TGTGCCACCAGGGCCCAGCGGGAGAACACCGGGGAGCTGTTTTTT.

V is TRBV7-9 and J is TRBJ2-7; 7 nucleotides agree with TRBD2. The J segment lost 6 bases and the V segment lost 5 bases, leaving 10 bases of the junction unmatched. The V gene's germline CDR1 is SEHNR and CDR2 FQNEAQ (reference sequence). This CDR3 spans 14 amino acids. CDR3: CASSPSLALSEQYF. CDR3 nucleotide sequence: TGTGCCAGCAGCCCCTCACTAGCGCTCAGCGAGCAGTACTTC.

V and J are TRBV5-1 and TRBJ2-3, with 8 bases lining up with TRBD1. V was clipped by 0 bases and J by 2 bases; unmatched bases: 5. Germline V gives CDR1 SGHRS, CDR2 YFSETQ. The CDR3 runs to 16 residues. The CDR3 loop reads CASSLDGTGNTDTQYF. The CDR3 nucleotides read TGCGCCAGCAGCTTGGATGGGACAGGAAACACAGATACGCAGTATTTT.

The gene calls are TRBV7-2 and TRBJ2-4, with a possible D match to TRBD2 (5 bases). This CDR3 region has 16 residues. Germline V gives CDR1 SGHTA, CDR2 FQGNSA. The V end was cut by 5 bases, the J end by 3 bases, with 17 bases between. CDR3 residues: CASSLRVGVGKNIQYF. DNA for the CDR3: TGTGCCAGCAGCCTGCGGGTTGGGGTCGGCAAAAACATTCAGTACTTC.

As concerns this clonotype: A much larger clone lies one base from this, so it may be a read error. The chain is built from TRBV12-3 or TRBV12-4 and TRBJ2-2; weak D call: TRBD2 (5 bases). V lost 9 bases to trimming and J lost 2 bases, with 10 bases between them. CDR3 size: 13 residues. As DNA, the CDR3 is TGTGCCAGAGCGGACTTTAACACCGGGGAGCTGTTTTTT. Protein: CARADFNTGELFF.

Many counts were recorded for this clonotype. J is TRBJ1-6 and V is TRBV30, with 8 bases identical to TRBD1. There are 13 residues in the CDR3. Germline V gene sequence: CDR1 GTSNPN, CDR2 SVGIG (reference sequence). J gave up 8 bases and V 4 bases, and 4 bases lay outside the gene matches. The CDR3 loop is CAWMTGEHSPLHF. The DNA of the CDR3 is TGTGCCTGGATGACAGGGGAACATTCACCCCTCCACTTT.